Each of the 10 T cell receptor beta chains below was sequenced from the same sample in a study of T cell responses to AZD1222 COVID-19 vaccine. TCRdb keeps only in-frame clones here, not all; method: immunoSEQ multiplex PCR. Of 180,000 or so clones listed, roughly 94% are singletons. The source was peripheral blood, collected on day 0 of AZD1222 vaccination. The receptors come from an adult in good health.

The rearrangement uses TRBV4-1 and TRBJ2-3; 8 bases match TRBD2. Germline V gene lookup returns CDR1 MGHRA and CDR2 YSYEKL. V lost 4 bases to trimming and J lost 1 base; unmatched junction nucleotides: 4. This CDR3 is 15 amino acids long. The CDR3 protein is CASSPAGARTDTQYF. CDR3 in DNA: TGCGCCAGCAGCCCAGCGGGAGCACGCACAGATACGCAGTATTTT.

The chain uses TRBV27 and TRBJ1-4, with TRBD1 matching 7 bases. The CDR3 loop spans 16 amino acids. From germline, CDR1 is MNHEY and CDR2 SMNVEV (reference sequence). The V segment lost 6 bases and the J segment 3 bases; nucleotides outside the gene matches: 10. The CDR3 region has the DNA TGTGCCAGCAGCAAACCGAGGGGGCATGCTAATGAAAAACTGTTTTTT. Its translation: CASSKPRGHANEKLFF.

The rearrangement links TRBV9 to TRBJ1-2, with D unclear. V gave up 4 bases and J gave up 3 bases, with 16 bases separating them. The CDR3 covers 15 residues. The germline CDR1 and CDR2 sequences are SGDLS and YYNGEE. Written as DNA, the CDR3 is TGTGCCAGCAGCCCAGCCGGCAGACCAGACTATGGCTACACCTTC. Protein sequence: CASSPAGRPDYGYTF.

The rearrangement joins TRBV6-5 to TRBJ2-5, with D possibly being TRBD1 (6 bases). The CDR3 length is 14 residues. The V and J ends lost 2 bases and 5 bases respectively, with 12 bases between them. Germline loops: CDR1 MNHEY, CDR2 SVGAGI. The CDR3 here is CASSYTLRGETQYF. The CDR3 DNA is TGTGCCAGCAGTTACACCCTGAGGGGGGAGACCCAGTACTTC.

The rearrangement links TRBV19 to TRBJ2-1, with D uncertain. The CDR3 consists of 11 residues. Trimming removed 3 bases from V and 8 bases from J, with 5 bases in between. Germline V gene sequence: CDR1 LNHDA, CDR2 SQIVND (reference sequence). The CDR3: CASSMGYEQFF. In nucleotides, the CDR3 is TGTGCCAGTAGTATGGGGTATGAGCAGTTCTTC.

This chain uses TRBV9 with TRBJ2-1; 7 nucleotides line up with TRBD2. CDR1 and CDR2 from the germline V gene are SGDLS and YYNGEE. V gave up 0 bases and J gave up 7 bases; unmatched junction bases: 7. This CDR3 has 15 amino acids. CDR3 sequence (DNA): TGTGCCAGCAGCGTAGCCCCGACTAGCCCAAATGAGCAGTTCTTC. The encoded protein is CASSVAPTSPNEQFF.

This chain joins TRBV4-1 and TRBJ2-7, with 7 bases fitting TRBD1. Losses at the gene ends were 4 bases for V and 3 bases for J; bases not matched to a gene: 9. CDR1 and CDR2 from the germline V gene are MGHRA and YSYEKL. This CDR3 is 15 amino acids long. For the CDR3, the DNA is TGCGCCAGCAGCCCCACCGGGACAGCCATCTACGAGCAGTACTTC. Translation gives CASSPTGTAIYEQYF.

The chain is built from TRBV27 and TRBJ1-2; 8 bases are a match to TRBD1. The germline CDR1 and CDR2 sequences are MNHEY and SMNVEV (reference sequence). The V segment lost 6 bases and the J segment 4 bases; nucleotides outside the gene matches: 10. This CDR3 is built from 15 residues. The CDR3 DNA is TGTGCCAGCAGCCCTAGGGCAGGGGGCAGCTATGGCTACACCTTC. This codes for CASSPRAGGSYGYTF.

The chain combines TRBV3-1 (or the pseudogene TRBV3-2) with TRBJ2-3; D is possibly TRBD2 (6 bases). The V gene's germline CDR1 is LGHDT and CDR2 YNNKEL (reference sequence). This CDR3 contains 15 residues. Between the trimmed V and J ends, which lost 3 bases and 0 bases, there was a span of 10 bases. CDR3 DNA sequence: TGTGCCAGCAGCCACCGACGGGAGAGCACAGATACGCAGTATTTT. Protein product: CASSHRRESTDTQYF.

The rearrangement uses TRBV4-1 and TRBJ1-2, with a weak D call TRBD1 (6 bases). The CDR3 has 15 amino acids. V was clipped by 4 bases and J by 1 base, with 13 bases between them. Germline V gene data show CDR1 as MGHRA and CDR2 as YSYEKL. CDR3 residues: CASSLWTANNYGYTF. Here the CDR3 DNA reads TGCGCCAGCAGCCTCTGGACAGCTAATAACTATGGCTACACCTTC.